This TCR beta chain was sequenced in a study of beta chain features in type 1 diabetes. Study findings and constraints: Unsettled here was the matter of whether HLA type influences TCRB rearrangement.

As for this clone: The antigen is not known. The identical CDR3 is also encoded by other nucleotide sequences in the sample.

The whole isolated RNA underwent reverse transcription, so sequencing captured expressed TCRB transcripts. Sequenced naive, central memory and regulatory T cell samples produced an average of roughly 3.5 million reads. TCRdb keeps only in-frame clones here, not all; method: immunoSEQ multiplex PCR. In the table there are 300,000 to 400,000 clones, less than 9.5% of which are singletons. Once sorted, every population was more than 95% pure. Sequencing was done on a sample of central memory CD4+ T cells from blood. The origin of this receptor is a woman aged 18-29 years in good health.

The DNA of the CDR3 is TGCGCCAGCAGCCAAGATCAGGGTATTAATGAAAAACTGTTTTTT. Its translation: CASSQDQGINEKLFF. The V gene is TRBV4-3, the J gene TRBJ1-4, with D tentatively TRBD1 (5 bases). The CDR3 extends over 15 amino acids. Trimming removed 0 bases from V and 4 bases from J, with 9 bases in between. Germline V lookup: CDR1 LGHNA, CDR2 YSLEER.